This T cell receptor beta chain was captured by sequencing in a study of T cell responses to AZD1222 COVID-19 vaccine. Study outcomes and limitations: Spike-specific TCR breadth rose after two AZD1222 doses, and depth rose as well. Researchers report vaccine-associated CD4 TCRs spanning spike, with dominance at 160-218 and 743-854. Among spike-specific TCRs, nearly half reportedly target unmutated variant regions. Clonal diversity was possibly underestimated, and white British individuals and females predominated among donors.

V lost 6 bases to trimming and J lost 1 base, with 9 bases between them. CDR1 is MNHEY, CDR2 SVGAGI, per germline. This CDR3 is built from 13 residues. Worth noting for this clone: Antigen unknown.

Clones were sequenced by immunoSEQ multiplex PCR, and TCRdb holds only the in-frame ones, with some missing. Here the sample spans approximately 150,000 clones, approximately 86% being singletons. This clonotype originated in an adult in good health. Material: peripheral blood, obtained on day 0 of AZD1222 vaccination. The J gene is TRBJ1-1, the V gene TRBV6-5; D call uncertain. CDR3 residues: CASRTQKNTEAFF. As DNA, the CDR3 is TGTGCCAGCAGGACACAAAAGAACACTGAAGCTTTCTTT.